These 8 T cell receptor beta chains were all obtained from the same sample, sequenced in a study of T cell responses to AZD1222 COVID-19 vaccine. Repertoires were generated with immunoSEQ multiplex PCR, while TCRdb's copy carries only in-frame clones and drops some. Among under 100,000 clones listed, over 70% were seen once. The specimen was peripheral blood, collected on day 0 of AZD1222 vaccination. The receptors stem from an adult in good health.

V gene TRBV15 combines with J gene TRBJ2-3; perhaps TRBD2 as D (6 bases). Germline assignment: CDR1 LNHNV and CDR2 YYDKDF (reference sequence). CDR3 size: 18 residues. Trimming pared 0 bases from V and 0 bases from J, leaving 16 bases between. CDR3 nucleotides: TGTGCCACCAGCAGAGATCCGCCGGGAGCCCCAAGCACAGATACGCAGTATTTT. The encoded protein is CATSRDPPGAPSTDTQYF.

J is TRBJ1-5 and V is TRBV11-2, with D uncertain. This CDR3 has 13 residues. Trimming removed 1 base from V and 1 base from J, with 2 bases in between. The germline gives CDR1 SGHAT, CDR2 FQNNGV. CDR3 region: CASSLGSNQPQHF. DNA for the CDR3: TGTGCCAGCAGCTTAGGGAGCAATCAGCCCCAGCATTTT.

This chain connects TRBV28 to TRBJ2-1; 11 bases align to TRBD1. Per germline, CDR1 MDHEN and CDR2 SYDVKM. With V trimmed by 7 bases and J by 8 bases, 4 bases remained unmatched. The CDR3 has 13 residues. CDR3 sequence (DNA): TGTGCCAGCAAAGGGACAGGGGGGTATGAGCAGTTCTTC. Amino acids: CASKGTGGYEQFF. The whole variable domain, remainder taken from reference TRBV28 and TRBJ2-1, is DVKVTQSSRYLVKRTGEKVFLECVQDMDHENMFWYRQDPGLGLRLIYFSYDVKMKEKGDIPEGYSVSREKKERFSLILESASTNQTSMYLCASKGTGGYEQFFGPGTRLTVL.

The gene calls are TRBV6-5 and TRBJ1-1, with a tentative D call TRBD1 (5 bases). V gave up 7 bases and J gave up 4 bases, with 16 bases separating them. The germline CDR1 and CDR2 sequences are MNHEY and SVGAGI. This CDR3 is built from 14 residues. CDR3 in amino acids: CASNPFGGSTEAFF. CDR3 bases: TGTGCCAGCAACCCTTTTGGGGGAAGCACTGAAGCTTTCTTT.

This chain connects TRBV9 to TRBJ2-2, with TRBD2 matching over 11 bases. V lost 4 bases, J lost 6 bases, and 5 bases stayed unmatched. Per germline, CDR1 SGDLS and CDR2 YYNGEE. The CDR3 sequence is 15 residues long. The DNA for the CDR3 is TGTGCCAGCAGCTCCCGGACTAGCGGGCCCGGGGAGCTGTTTTTT. Its translation: CASSSRTSGPGELFF.

This chain joins TRBV19 and TRBJ1-1, with 8 positions matching TRBD1. The trim removed 5 bases at V and 4 bases at J, leaving 9 bases unmatched. The CDR3 has 15 residues. From germline, CDR1 is LNHDA and CDR2 SQIVND (reference sequence). The CDR3 DNA reads as TGTGCCAGTAGTCATCGACAGGGGAGGGGCACTGAAGCTTTCTTT. Translation gives CASSHRQGRGTEAFF.

The V gene is TRBV10-3, the J gene TRBJ1-1; D gene unclear. Trimming took off 3 bases at V and 11 bases at J, with 10 bases between the two ends. The CDR3 runs to 11 residues. The germline CDR1 and CDR2 sequences are ENHRY and SYGVKD. CDR3 in amino acids: CAISDPGGAFF. In nucleotides, the CDR3 is TGTGCCATCAGTGATCCCGGCGGGGCTTTCTTT.

This chain connects TRBV11-1 to TRBJ2-7; D may be TRBD1 or TRBD2 (5 bases each). V was shortened by 10 bases and J by 9 bases, with 22 bases between the two germline ends. The germline CDR1 and CDR2 sequences are SGHAT and FQDESV (reference sequence). The CDR3 extends over 13 amino acids. The CDR3 loop reads CATGRDPERGQYF. CDR3 DNA sequence: TGTGCCACCGGCAGGGACCCGGAGAGGGGGCAGTACTTC.